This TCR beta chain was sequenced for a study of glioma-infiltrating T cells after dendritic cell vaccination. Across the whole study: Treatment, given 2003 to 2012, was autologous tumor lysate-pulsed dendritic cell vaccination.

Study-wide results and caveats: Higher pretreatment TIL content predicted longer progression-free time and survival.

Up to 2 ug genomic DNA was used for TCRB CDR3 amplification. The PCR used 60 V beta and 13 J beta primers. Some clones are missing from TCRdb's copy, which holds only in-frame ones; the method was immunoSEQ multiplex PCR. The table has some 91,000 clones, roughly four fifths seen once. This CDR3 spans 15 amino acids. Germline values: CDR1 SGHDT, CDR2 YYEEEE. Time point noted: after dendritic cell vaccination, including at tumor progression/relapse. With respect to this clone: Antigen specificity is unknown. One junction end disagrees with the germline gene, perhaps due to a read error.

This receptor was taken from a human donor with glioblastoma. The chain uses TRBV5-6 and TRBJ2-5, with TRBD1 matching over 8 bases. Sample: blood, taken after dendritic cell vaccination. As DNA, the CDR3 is TGTGCCAGCAGCTTGGCGGGCAGGGGGCAAGGGACCCAGTACTTC. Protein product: CASSLAGRGQGTQYF.